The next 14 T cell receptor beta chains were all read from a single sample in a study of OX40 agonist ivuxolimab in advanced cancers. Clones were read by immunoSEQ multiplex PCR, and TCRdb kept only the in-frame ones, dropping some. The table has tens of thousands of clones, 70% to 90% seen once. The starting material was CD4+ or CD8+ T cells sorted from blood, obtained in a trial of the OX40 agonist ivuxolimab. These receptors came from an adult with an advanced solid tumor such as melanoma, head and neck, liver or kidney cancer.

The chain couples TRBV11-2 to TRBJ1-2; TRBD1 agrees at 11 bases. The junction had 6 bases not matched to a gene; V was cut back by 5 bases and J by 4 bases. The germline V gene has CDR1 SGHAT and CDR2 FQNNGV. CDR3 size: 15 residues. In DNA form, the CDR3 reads TGTGCCAGCAGCCCCGGACAGGGGGCCACCTATGGCTACACCTTC. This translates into CASSPGQGATYGYTF.

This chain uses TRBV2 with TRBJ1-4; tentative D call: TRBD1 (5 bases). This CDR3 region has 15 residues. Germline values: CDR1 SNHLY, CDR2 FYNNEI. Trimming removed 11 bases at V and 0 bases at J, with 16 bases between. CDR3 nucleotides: TGTGCCGGGACGAAAGGAGGTGCAACTAATGAAAAACTGTTTTTT. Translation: CAGTKGGATNEKLFF.

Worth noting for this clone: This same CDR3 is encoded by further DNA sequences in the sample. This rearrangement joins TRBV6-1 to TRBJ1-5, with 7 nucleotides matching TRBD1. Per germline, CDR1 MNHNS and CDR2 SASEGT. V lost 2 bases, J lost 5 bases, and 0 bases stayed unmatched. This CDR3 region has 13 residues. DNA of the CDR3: TGTGCCAGCAGTGAAACAGGGGATCAGCCCCAGCATTTT. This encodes CASSETGDQPQHF.

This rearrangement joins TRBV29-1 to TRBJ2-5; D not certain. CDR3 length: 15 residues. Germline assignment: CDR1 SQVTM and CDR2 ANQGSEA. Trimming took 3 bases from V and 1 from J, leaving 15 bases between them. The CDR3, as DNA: TGCAGCGTTGATTCGGACCTACAGAGCCAAGAGACCCAGTACTTC. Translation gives CSVDSDLQSQETQYF. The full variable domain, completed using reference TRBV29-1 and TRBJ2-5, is SAVISQKPSRDICQRGTSLTIQCQVDSQVTMMFWYRQQPGQSLTLIATANQGSEATYESGFVIDKFPISRPNLTFSTLTVSNMSPEDSSIYLCSVDSDLQSQETQYFGPGTRLLVL.

The CDR3 sequence is CAIIAPAGRSGNTIYF. The CDR3 DNA is TGTGCCATCATAGCCCCCGCCGGGCGCTCTGGAAACACCATATATTTT. The chain employs TRBV10-3 and TRBJ1-3; unclear D gene. In germline, CDR1 is ENHRY, CDR2 SYGVKD. V lost 7 bases and J 0 bases, leaving 16 bases between the germline ends. The length of the CDR3 is 16 residues.

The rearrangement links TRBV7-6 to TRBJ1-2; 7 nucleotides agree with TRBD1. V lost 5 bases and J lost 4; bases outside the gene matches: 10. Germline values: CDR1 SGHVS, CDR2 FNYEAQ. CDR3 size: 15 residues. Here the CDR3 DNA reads TGTGCCAGCAGCCTAGAACCGGGACAGATCTATGGCTACACCTTC. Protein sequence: CASSLEPGQIYGYTF.

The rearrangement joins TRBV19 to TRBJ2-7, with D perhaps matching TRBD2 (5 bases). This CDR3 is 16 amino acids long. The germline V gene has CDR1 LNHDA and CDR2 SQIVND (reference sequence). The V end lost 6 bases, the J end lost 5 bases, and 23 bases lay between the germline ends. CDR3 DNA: TGTGCCAGTAGACCCCCCGGACCCGGGTCCGGGGACGAGCAGTACTTC. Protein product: CASRPPGPGSGDEQYF.

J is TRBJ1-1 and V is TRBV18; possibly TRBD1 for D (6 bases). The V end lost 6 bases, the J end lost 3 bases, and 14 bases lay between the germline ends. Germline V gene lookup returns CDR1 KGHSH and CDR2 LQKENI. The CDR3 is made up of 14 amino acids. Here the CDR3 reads CASSRTQGHTEAFF. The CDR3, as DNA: TGTGCCAGCTCGCGAACGCAGGGGCACACTGAAGCTTTCTTT.

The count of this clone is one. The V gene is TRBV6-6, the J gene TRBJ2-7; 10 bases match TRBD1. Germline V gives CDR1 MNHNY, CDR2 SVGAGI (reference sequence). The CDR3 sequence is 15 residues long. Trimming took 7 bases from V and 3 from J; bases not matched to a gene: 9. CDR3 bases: TGTGCCAGCATGTACGGGACAGGGGCTTACTACGAGCAGTACTTC. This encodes CASMYGTGAYYEQYF.

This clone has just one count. In DNA, the CDR3 is TGTGCCAGCAGTGCCGTTGCTTGGAGGACGGATACGCAGTATTTT. Protein product: CASSAVAWRTDTQYF. The chain recombines TRBV6-1 with TRBJ2-3, with a possible D match to TRBD2 (5 bases). The germline CDR1 and CDR2 sequences are MNHNS and SASEGT. V lost 4 bases and J lost 6, with 17 bases in between. The CDR3 runs to 15 residues.

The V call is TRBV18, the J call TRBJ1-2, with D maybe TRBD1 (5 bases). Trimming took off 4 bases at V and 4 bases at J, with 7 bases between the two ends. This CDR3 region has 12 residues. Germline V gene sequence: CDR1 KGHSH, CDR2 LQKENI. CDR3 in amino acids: CASSRDSYGYTF. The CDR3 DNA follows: TGTGCCAGCTCACGAGACAGCTATGGCTACACCTTC.

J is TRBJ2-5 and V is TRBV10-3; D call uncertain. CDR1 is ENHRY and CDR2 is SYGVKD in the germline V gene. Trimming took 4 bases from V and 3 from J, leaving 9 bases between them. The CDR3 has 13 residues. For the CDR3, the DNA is TGTGCCATCAGTGGGCTTCAGGAAGAGACCCAGTACTTC. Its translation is CAISGLQEETQYF.

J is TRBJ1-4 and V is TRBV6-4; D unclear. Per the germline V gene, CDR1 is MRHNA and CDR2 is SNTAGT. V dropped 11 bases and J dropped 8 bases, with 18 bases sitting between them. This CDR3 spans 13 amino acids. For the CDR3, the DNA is TGTGCCGCTCCACCCGCGGTAGGGGAAAAACTGTTTTTT. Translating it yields CAAPPAVGEKLFF.

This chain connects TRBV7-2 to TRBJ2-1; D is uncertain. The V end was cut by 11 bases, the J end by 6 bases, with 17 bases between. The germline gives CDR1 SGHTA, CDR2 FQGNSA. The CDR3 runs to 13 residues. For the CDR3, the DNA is TGTGCCTGTCGGGCCCCCCAATCCAATGAGCAGTTCTTC. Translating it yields CACRAPQSNEQFF.